The next 26 T cell receptor beta chains were all read from a single sample in a study of PD-1 blockade in classical Hodgkin lymphoma. The data were produced by immunoSEQ multiplex PCR, yet TCRdb's version contains in-frame clones alone and is incomplete. This table has tens of thousands of clones, 82% appearing once. The time point was: cycle 4 day 1 (C4D1), after 5 to 7 weeks of nivolumab. All patients relapsed after autologous stem cell transplantation, and brentuximab vedotin exposure varied. The input for sequencing was peripheral blood mononuclear cells (PBMCs), taken before the fourth cycle of nivolumab. The origin of the receptors is a human donor with classical Hodgkin lymphoma.

The chain is built from TRBV18 and TRBJ2-6; 7 nucleotides line up with TRBD1. The V gene's germline CDR1 is KGHSH and CDR2 LQKENI. Trimming at V came to 0 bases and at J to 0 bases, leaving 5 bases not matched to a gene. The CDR3 runs 18 residues. This chain's CDR3 is CASSPPGQLISGANVLTF. In DNA, the CDR3 is TGTGCCAGCTCACCACCGGGACAGCTGATCTCTGGGGCCAACGTCCTGACTTTC.

The rearrangement joins TRBV2 to TRBJ1-5; the D is unclear. The V end lost 2 bases, the J end lost 5 bases, and 7 bases lay between the germline ends. Germline lookup yields CDR1 SNHLY and CDR2 FYNNEI. The CDR3 sequence is 13 residues long. This CDR3 is CASSEREDQPQHF. The CDR3 nucleotides are TGTGCCAGCAGTGAACGGGAGGATCAGCCCCAGCATTTT.

The V gene is TRBV28, the J gene TRBJ1-1; no definite D call. This CDR3 comprises 15 residues. Trimming shortened V by 3 bases and J by 4 bases, and 15 bases separated the two germline ends. Germline V gene lookup returns CDR1 MDHEN and CDR2 SYDVKM. CDR3 bases: TGTGCCAGCAGTTTGGGCTTCGGGAAGGGCACTGAAGCTTTCTTT. Its translation: CASSLGFGKGTEAFF.

The chain uses TRBV5-1 and TRBJ1-1; weak D call: TRBD1 (6 bases). V lost 0 bases and J 7 bases, leaving 10 bases between the germline ends. Germline values: CDR1 SGHRS, CDR2 YFSETQ. The CDR3 loop spans 13 amino acids. CDR3 amino acids: CASSLASGVEAFF. In DNA form, the CDR3 reads TGCGCCAGCAGCTTGGCTTCAGGGGTTGAAGCTTTCTTT.

This clone was counted between two and nine times. The chain links TRBV4-3 to TRBJ2-7; 10 bases agree with TRBD2. After removal of 4 bases from V and 1 base from J, the junction contained 13 bases not matched to a gene. The germline V gene has CDR1 LGHNA and CDR2 YSLEER. The CDR3 has 18 amino acids. The CDR3 loop reads CASSRELSGGAGSYEQYF. The CDR3 bases are TGCGCCAGCAGCCGGGAGTTGAGCGGGGGGGCAGGGTCCTACGAGCAGTACTTC.

V usage is TRBV2 and J usage is TRBJ1-1; D is unresolved. The CDR3 loop spans 13 amino acids. The V end was cut by 7 bases, the J end by 1 base, with 10 bases between. The germline gives CDR1 SNHLY, CDR2 FYNNEI. CDR3 in amino acids: CASNLNRNTEAFF. The CDR3 DNA sequence: TGTGCCAGCAATCTCAACAGGAACACTGAAGCTTTCTTT.

V and J are TRBV27 and TRBJ2-7; 8 bases match TRBD1. Trimming at V came to 5 bases and at J to 6 bases, leaving 6 bases not matched to a gene. CDR1 is MNHEY, CDR2 SMNVEV, per germline (reference sequence). The CDR3 has 13 residues. CDR3: CASSMTGVGEQYF. In DNA form, the CDR3 reads TGTGCCAGCAGTATGACAGGGGTGGGCGAGCAGTACTTC.

This chain joins TRBV6-5 and TRBJ2-2; no firm D call. The V end was cut by 2 bases, the J end by 6 bases, with 7 bases between. The length of the CDR3 is 13 residues. Germline CDR1 MNHEY, CDR2 SVGAGI. In DNA form, the CDR3 reads TGTGCCAGCAGTTACCTTGGTTCCGGGGAGCTGTTTTTT. This encodes CASSYLGSGELFF.

The gene calls are TRBV7-9 and TRBJ1-1; D is unresolved. Trimming cost V 3 bases and J 1 base, with 12 bases left between them. The germline gives CDR1 SEHNR, CDR2 FQNEAQ (reference sequence). The CDR3 covers 15 residues. CDR3 bases: TGTGCCAGCAGCTTCATGTCACAGCAGAACACTGAAGCTTTCTTT. Its protein product is CASSFMSQQNTEAFF. Based on the CDR3 plus reference TRBV7-9 and TRBJ1-1, the full variable domain is DTGVSQNPRHKITKRGQNVTFRCDPISEHNRLYWYRQTLGQGPEFLTYFQNEAQLEKSRLLSDRFSAERPKGSFSTLEIQRTEQGDSAMYLCASSFMSQQNTEAFFGQGTRLTVV.

This chain uses TRBV7-6 with TRBJ2-7; the match to TRBD1 covers 7 bases. Germline CDR1 and CDR2: SGHVS and FNYEAQ. This CDR3 has 15 residues. V trimming: 5 bases; J trimming: 2 bases; junction bases outside the gene matches: 9. CDR3 coding DNA: TGTGCCAGCAGCCCCAGGTGGGACAGCGCCTACGAGCAGTACTTC. Translating gives CASSPRWDSAYEQYF.

This clone has only a few counts. This CDR3 reads CASSSTSGAGGNEQFF. The CDR3 DNA reads TGTGCCAGCAGCTCCACATCGGGGGCGGGCGGCAATGAGCAGTTCTTC. The chain couples TRBV7-3 to TRBJ2-1, with D tentatively TRBD1 or TRBD2 (6 bases each). CDR3 length: 16 residues. Looked up from germline, CDR1 is SGHTA and CDR2 is FQGTGA. V shed 4 bases and J shed 6 bases, with 19 bases lying between them.

The chain links TRBV5-1 to TRBJ2-3; either TRBD1 or TRBD2 may supply D (6 bases each). The CDR3 has 15 residues. V lost 0 bases and J lost 5, with 13 bases in between. The germline V gene encodes CDR1 SGHRS and CDR2 YFSETQ. CDR3 in DNA: TGCGCCAGCAGCTTGGCGAGGGGGGATCAAGATACGCAGTATTTT. Its protein product is CASSLARGDQDTQYF.

The chain is built from TRBV7-6 and TRBJ2-1; weak D call: TRBD2 (6 bases). Germline V gene sequence: CDR1 SGHVS, CDR2 FNYEAQ. The CDR3 totals 13 residues. V lost 3 bases, J lost 10 bases, and 13 bases lay in between. CDR3: CASSFGIAAEQFF. The CDR3 DNA reads as TGTGCCAGCAGCTTTGGAATAGCGGCCGAGCAGTTCTTC.

The chain carries TRBV6-5 and TRBJ2-5; D may be TRBD1 or TRBD2 (5 bases each). This CDR3 spans 14 amino acids. CDR1 is MNHEY and CDR2 is SVGAGI in the germline V gene. V shed 10 bases and J shed 4 bases, with 19 bases lying between them. CDR3 in amino acids: CATPGRNQGETQYF. The CDR3 DNA follows: TGTGCCACTCCGGGACGGAACCAGGGAGAGACCCAGTACTTC.

V and J are TRBV4-3 and TRBJ2-7, with no clear D. This CDR3 has 13 residues. V dropped 0 bases and J dropped 3 bases, with 6 bases sitting between them. The germline CDR1 and CDR2 sequences are LGHNA and YSLEER. The CDR3 bases are TGCGCCAGCAGCCAAGATTCAGGCTACGAGCAGTACTTC. Its translation: CASSQDSGYEQYF.

The chain is built from TRBV5-4 and TRBJ2-7, with TRBD1 identical over 7 bases. The germline V gene has CDR1 SGHNT and CDR2 YYREEE (reference sequence). This CDR3 is 14 amino acids long. V gave up 4 bases and J gave up 3 bases; unmatched junction bases: 7. The CDR3 region is CASSGKGAVYEQYF. In nucleotides, the CDR3 is TGTGCCAGCAGCGGGAAGGGGGCAGTCTACGAGCAGTACTTC.

The chain recombines TRBV6-6 with TRBJ1-2; the match to TRBD1 covers 9 bases. Trimming cost V 4 bases and J 8 bases; bases outside gene matches: 5. The CDR3 contains 13 residues. Germline CDR1 reads MNHNY; CDR2 reads SVGAGI (reference sequence). The DNA of the CDR3 is TGTGCCAGCAGTTTTTTACAGGGGGCCGGCTACACCTTC. Its protein product is CASSFLQGAGYTF.

The chain joins TRBV6-1 to TRBJ2-7; D not resolved. V was clipped by 2 bases and J by 6 bases, with 14 bases between them. This CDR3 spans 14 amino acids. Germline V lookup: CDR1 MNHNS, CDR2 SASEGT. The CDR3 nucleotides read TGTGCCAGCAGTGAAAGTCTCTATCGGTCCGAGCAGTACTTC. Protein sequence: CASSESLYRSEQYF.

The chain joins TRBV28 to TRBJ2-3; no reliable D call. The length of the CDR3 is 12 residues. The germline V gene has CDR1 MDHEN and CDR2 SYDVKM. V lost 4 bases to trimming and J lost 6 bases, with 8 bases between them. CDR3 DNA sequence: TGTGCCAGCAGTTCCGGTCCGGATACGCAGTATTTT. Translated, it gives CASSSGPDTQYF.

This clone was detected a few times. The chain recombines TRBV6-5 with TRBJ1-1, with 7 bases that match TRBD1. CDR3 length equals 13 residues. The germline V gene has CDR1 MNHEY and CDR2 SVGAGI. J lost 11 bases, V lost 2 bases, and 8 bases had no gene match. The CDR3 region has the DNA TGTGCCAGCAGTTACGAGAGGGGGCTGGGCGCTTTCTTT. Amino acids: CASSYERGLGAFF.

The CDR3 protein is CASSGLGQGGTDTQYF. The CDR3 region has the DNA TGCGCCAGCAGCGGACTGGGACAGGGCGGCACAGATACGCAGTATTTT. The rearrangement links TRBV5-1 to TRBJ2-3, with 9 bases identical to TRBD1. Germline V gene data show CDR1 as SGHRS and CDR2 as YFSETQ. The CDR3 loop spans 16 amino acids. With V trimmed by 4 bases and J by 1 base, 7 bases remained unmatched.

V usage is TRBV7-9 and J usage is TRBJ1-1, with no clear D. Trimming pared 2 bases from V and 9 bases from J, leaving 28 bases between. The germline CDR1 and CDR2 sequences are SEHNR and FQNEAQ (reference sequence). The CDR3 contains 18 residues. The CDR3 reads CASSLWVVSRGLRRKAFF. For the CDR3, the DNA is TGTGCCAGCAGCTTATGGGTCGTATCACGCGGACTACGAAGGAAAGCTTTCTTT.

CDR3 in amino acids: CASSAIGGTGFGEQFF. The CDR3 DNA reads as TGCGCCAGCAGCGCCATAGGAGGGACAGGGTTCGGGGAGCAGTTCTTC. The genes are TRBV5-1 and TRBJ2-1, with 9 bases lining up with TRBD1. The CDR3 consists of 16 residues. Trimming removed 4 bases from V and 10 bases from J; junction bases left unmatched: 15. Germline V lookup: CDR1 SGHRS, CDR2 YFSETQ. Complete variable domain (other parts from reference TRBV5-1 and TRBJ2-1): KAGVTQTPRYLIKTRGQQVTLSCSPISGHRSVSWYQQTPGQGLQFLFEYFSETQRNKGNFPGRFSGRQFSNSRSEMNVSTLELGDSALYLCASSAIGGTGFGEQFFGPGTRLTVL.

The chain employs TRBV6-1 and TRBJ2-5; TRBD1 agrees at 10 bases. Germline V CDR1 and CDR2: MNHNS, SASEGT. V lost 6 bases, J lost 4 bases, and 5 bases stayed unmatched. The CDR3 extends over 14 amino acids. In DNA form, the CDR3 reads TGTGCCAGCAGGAGGGACAGGGGAAGAGAGACCCAGTACTTC. Its translation: CASRRDRGRETQYF.

This clone was seen only a few times. The chain combines TRBV18 with TRBJ2-5; D is unclear. The CDR3 contains 13 residues. V was pared by 3 bases and J by 4 bases, with 9 bases between. From germline, CDR1 is KGHSH and CDR2 LQKENI. In nucleotides, the CDR3 is TGTGCCAGCTCACCTTTGGCTTCAGAGACCCAGTACTTC. Its translation: CASSPLASETQYF.

CDR3 coding DNA: TGTGCCAGCAGTGAAGCGACAGGGGGCGTTGAAAAACTGTTTTTT. Its translation is CASSEATGGVEKLFF. This chain joins TRBV6-1 and TRBJ1-4, with TRBD1 matching over 10 bases. Looked up from germline, CDR1 is MNHNS and CDR2 is SASEGT. The J segment lost 7 bases and the V segment lost 0 bases, leaving 2 bases of the junction unmatched. The CDR3 spans 15 residues.